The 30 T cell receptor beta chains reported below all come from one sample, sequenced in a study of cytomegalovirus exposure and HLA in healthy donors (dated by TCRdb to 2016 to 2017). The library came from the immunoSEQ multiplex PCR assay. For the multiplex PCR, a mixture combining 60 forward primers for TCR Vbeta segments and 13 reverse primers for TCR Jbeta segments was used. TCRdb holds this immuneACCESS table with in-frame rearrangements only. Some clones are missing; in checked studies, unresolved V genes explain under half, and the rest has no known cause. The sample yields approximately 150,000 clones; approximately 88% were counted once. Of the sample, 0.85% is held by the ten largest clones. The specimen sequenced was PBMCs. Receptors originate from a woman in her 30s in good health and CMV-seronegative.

DNA for the CDR3: TGTGCCAGCAGCTCGCCGGGACACCTAACGGGCTACACCTTC. As protein: CASSSPGHLTGYTF. The chain employs TRBV11-2 and TRBJ1-2, with a weak D call TRBD1 (6 bases). The germline V gene has CDR1 SGHAT and CDR2 FQNNGV. The V end was cut by 4 bases, the J end by 8 bases, with 17 bases between. This CDR3 is built from 14 residues.

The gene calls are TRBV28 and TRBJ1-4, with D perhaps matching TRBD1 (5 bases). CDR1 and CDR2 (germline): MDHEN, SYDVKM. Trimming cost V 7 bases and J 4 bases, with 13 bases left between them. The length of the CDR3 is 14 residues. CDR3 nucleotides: TGTGCCAGCACCCGCCTCGGGGGTAATGAAAAACTGTTTTTT. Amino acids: CASTRLGGNEKLFF.

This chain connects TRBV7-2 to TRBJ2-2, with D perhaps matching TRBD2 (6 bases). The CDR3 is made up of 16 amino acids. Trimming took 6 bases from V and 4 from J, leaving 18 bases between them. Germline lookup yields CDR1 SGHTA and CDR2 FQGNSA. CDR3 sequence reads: CASRKKGLPITGELFF. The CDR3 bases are TGTGCCAGCAGGAAAAAGGGACTCCCAATCACCGGGGAGCTGTTTTTT.

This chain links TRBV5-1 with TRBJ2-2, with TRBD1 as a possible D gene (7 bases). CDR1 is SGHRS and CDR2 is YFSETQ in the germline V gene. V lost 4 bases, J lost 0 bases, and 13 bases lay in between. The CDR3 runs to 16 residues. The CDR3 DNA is TGCGCCAGCAGCCCGGGCGGGACAGCGAACACCGGGGAGCTGTTTTTT. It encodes CASSPGGTANTGELFF.

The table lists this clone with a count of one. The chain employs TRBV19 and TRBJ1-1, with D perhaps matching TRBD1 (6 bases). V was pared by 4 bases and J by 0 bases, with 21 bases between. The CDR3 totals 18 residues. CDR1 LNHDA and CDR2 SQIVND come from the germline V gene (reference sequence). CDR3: CASSRLRQVTLMNTEAFF. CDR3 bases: TGTGCCAGTAGTAGACTCCGACAGGTAACCCTCATGAACACTGAAGCTTTCTTT.

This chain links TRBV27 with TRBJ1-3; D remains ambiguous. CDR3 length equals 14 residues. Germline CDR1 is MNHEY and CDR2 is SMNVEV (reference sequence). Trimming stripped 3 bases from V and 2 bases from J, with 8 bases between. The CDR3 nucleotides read TGTGCCAGCAGTTTCGCGGGGACTGGAAACACCATATATTTT. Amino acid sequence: CASSFAGTGNTIYF.

CDR3: CASSFGRGKDTGELFF. CDR3 nucleotides: TGTGCCAGCAGCTTTGGACGGGGAAAAGACACCGGGGAGCTGTTTTTT. The chain carries TRBV5-8 and TRBJ2-2; perhaps TRBD2 as D (5 bases). Between the trimmed V and J ends, which lost 2 bases and 3 bases, there was a span of 14 bases. Germline values: CDR1 SGHTS, CDR2 YDEGEE. CDR3 size: 16 residues.

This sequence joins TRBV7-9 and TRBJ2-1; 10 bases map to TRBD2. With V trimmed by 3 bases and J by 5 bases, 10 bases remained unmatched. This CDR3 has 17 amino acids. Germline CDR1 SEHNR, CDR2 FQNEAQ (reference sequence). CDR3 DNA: TGTGCCAGCAGCTTGGGCCTAGCGGGGGTGGGTGACAATGAGCAGTTCTTC. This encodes CASSLGLAGVGDNEQFF.

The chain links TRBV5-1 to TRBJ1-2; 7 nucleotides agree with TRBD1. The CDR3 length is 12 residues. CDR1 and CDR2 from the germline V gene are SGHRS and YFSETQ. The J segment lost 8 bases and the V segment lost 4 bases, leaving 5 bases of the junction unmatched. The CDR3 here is CASSHRQGGYTF. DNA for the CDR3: TGCGCCAGCAGCCATAGACAGGGAGGCTACACCTTC.

The chain's CDR3 is CASSFTSTFQETQYF. DNA of the CDR3: TGTGCCAGCAGCTTTACCTCTACCTTTCAAGAGACCCAGTACTTC. This chain connects TRBV5-5 to TRBJ2-5; no firm D call. From germline, CDR1 is SGHKS and CDR2 YYEKEE (reference sequence). V was trimmed by 2 bases and J by 2 bases, leaving 13 bases between them. The CDR3 has 15 amino acids.

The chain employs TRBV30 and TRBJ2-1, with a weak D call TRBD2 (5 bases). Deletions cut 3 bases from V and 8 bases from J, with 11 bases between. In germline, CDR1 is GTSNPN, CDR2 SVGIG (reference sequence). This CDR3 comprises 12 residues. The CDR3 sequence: CAWRLVRDEQFF. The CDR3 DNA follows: TGTGCCTGGAGACTAGTCCGGGATGAGCAGTTCTTC.

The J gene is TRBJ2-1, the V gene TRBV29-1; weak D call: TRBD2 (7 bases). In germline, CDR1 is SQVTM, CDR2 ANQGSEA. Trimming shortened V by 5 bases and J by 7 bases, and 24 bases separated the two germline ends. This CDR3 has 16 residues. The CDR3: CSVKGGVSGVENEQFF. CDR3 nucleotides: TGCAGCGTTAAGGGGGGGGTGAGCGGGGTGGAGAATGAGCAGTTCTTC.

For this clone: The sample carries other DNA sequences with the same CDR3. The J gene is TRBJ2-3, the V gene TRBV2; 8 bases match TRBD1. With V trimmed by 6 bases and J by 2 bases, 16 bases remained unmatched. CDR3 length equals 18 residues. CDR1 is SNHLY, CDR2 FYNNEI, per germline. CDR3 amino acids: CASSDEGSRTGTTDTQYF. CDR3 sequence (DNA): TGTGCCAGCAGCGATGAGGGATCCCGGACAGGGACCACAGATACGCAGTATTTT. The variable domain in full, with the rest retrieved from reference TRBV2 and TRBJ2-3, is EPEVTQTPSHQVTQMGQEVILRCVPISNHLYFYWYRQILGQKVEFLVSFYNNEISEKSEIFDDQFSVERPDGSNFTLKIRSTKLEDSAMYFCASSDEGSRTGTTDTQYFGPGTRLTVL.

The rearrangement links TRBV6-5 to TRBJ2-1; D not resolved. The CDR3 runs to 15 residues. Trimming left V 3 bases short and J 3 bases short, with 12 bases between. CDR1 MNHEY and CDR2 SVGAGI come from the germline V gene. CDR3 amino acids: CASSYLQRLYNEQFF. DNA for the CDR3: TGTGCCAGCAGTTATCTCCAGAGACTCTACAATGAGCAGTTCTTC.

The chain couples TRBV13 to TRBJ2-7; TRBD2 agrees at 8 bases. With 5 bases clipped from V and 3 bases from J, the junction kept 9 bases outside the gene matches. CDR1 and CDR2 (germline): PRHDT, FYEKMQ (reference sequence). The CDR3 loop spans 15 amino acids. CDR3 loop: CASSPNGLASYEQYF. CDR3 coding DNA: TGTGCCAGCAGCCCTAACGGACTAGCCAGCTACGAGCAGTACTTC.

The CDR3 is CASSPAGRYSNQPQHF. The CDR3 DNA follows: TGTGCCAGCAGCCCCGCGGGACGCTATAGCAATCAGCCCCAGCATTTT. The rearrangement uses TRBV7-2 and TRBJ1-5; tentative D call: TRBD1 (5 bases). The CDR3 length is 16 residues. V was shortened by 5 bases and J by 0 bases, with 14 bases between the two germline ends. Looked up from germline, CDR1 is SGHTA and CDR2 is FQGNSA.

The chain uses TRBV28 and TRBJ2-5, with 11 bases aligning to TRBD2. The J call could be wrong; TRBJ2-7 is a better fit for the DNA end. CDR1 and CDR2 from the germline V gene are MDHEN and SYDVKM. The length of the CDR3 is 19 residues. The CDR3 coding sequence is TGTGCCAGCAGATCACCCCTAGGGACTAGCGGTTGGAGCTCCTACGAGCAGTACTTC. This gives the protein CASRSPLGTSGWSSYEQYF.

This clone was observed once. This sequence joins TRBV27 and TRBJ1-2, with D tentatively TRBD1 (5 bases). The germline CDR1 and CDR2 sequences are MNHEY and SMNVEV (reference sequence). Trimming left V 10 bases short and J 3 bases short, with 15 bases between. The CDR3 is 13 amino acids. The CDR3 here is CATWGGTHYGYTF. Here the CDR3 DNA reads TGTGCCACCTGGGGGGGGACTCACTATGGCTACACCTTC.

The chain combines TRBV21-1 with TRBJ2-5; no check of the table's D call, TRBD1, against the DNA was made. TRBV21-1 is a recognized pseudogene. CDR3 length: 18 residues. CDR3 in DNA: TGTGCCAGCAGCAAAGCGCTTTATGGGGACAGAAAAGAAGAGACCCAGTACTTC. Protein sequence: CASSKALYGDRKEETQYF.

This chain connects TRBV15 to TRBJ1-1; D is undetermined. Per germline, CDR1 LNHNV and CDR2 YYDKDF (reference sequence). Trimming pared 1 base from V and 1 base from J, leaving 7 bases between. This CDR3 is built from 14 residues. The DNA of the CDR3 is TGTGCCACCAGCAGAGTGGCAGAGAACACTGAAGCTTTCTTT. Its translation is CATSRVAENTEAFF. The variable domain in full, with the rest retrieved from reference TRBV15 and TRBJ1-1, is DAMVIQNPRYQVTQFGKPVTLSCSQTLNHNVMYWYQQKSSQAPKLLFHYYDKDFNNEADTPDNFQSRRPNTSFCFLDIRSPGLGDTAMYLCATSRVAENTEAFFGQGTRLTVV.

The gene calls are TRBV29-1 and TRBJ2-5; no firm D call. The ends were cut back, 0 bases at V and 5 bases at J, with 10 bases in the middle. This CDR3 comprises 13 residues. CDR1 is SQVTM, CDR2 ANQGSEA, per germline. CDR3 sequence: CSVEELVGETQYF. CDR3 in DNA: TGCAGCGTTGAAGAGTTAGTTGGTGAGACCCAGTACTTC. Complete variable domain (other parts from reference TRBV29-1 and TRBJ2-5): SAVISQKPSRDICQRGTSLTIQCQVDSQVTMMFWYRQQPGQSLTLIATANQGSEATYESGFVIDKFPISRPNLTFSTLTVSNMSPEDSSIYLCSVEELVGETQYFGPGTRLLVL.

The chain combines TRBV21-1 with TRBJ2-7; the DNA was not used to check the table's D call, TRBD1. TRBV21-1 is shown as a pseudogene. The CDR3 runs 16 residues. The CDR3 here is CASSKGVRNSSYEQYF. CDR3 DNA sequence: TGTGCCAGCAGCAAAGGAGTTAGAAACAGTTCCTACGAGCAGTACTTC.

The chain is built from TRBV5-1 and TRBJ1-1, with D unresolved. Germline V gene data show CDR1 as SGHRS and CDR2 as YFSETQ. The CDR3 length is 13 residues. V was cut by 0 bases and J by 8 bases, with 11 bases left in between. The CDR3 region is CASSLVVSKEAFF. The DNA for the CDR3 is TGCGCCAGCAGCTTGGTAGTTTCGAAGGAAGCTTTCTTT.

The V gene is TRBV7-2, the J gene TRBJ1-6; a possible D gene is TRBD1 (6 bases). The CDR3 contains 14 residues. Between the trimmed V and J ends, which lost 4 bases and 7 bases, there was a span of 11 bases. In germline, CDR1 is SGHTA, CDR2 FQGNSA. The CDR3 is CASSSTGRNSPLHF. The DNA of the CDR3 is TGTGCCAGCAGCTCTACAGGGAGAAATTCACCCCTCCACTTT.

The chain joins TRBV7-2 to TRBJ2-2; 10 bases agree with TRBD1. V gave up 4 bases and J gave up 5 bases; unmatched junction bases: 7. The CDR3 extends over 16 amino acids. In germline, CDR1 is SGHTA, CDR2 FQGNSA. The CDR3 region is CASSSSKGQGTGELFF. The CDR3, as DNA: TGTGCCAGCAGCTCTAGCAAGGGACAGGGGACCGGGGAGCTGTTTTTT.

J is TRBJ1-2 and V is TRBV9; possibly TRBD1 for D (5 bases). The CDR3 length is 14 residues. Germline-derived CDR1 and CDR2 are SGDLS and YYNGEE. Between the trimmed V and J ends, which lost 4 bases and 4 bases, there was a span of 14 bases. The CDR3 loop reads CASSSQGLGYGYTF. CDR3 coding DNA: TGTGCCAGCAGCTCCCAGGGTCTAGGCTATGGCTACACCTTC.

The CDR3 nucleotides are TGTGCCAGCGAACCGAGAGGCACCGGGGAGCTGTTTTTT. Amino acid sequence: CASEPRGTGELFF. The chain couples TRBV2 to TRBJ2-2; D not resolved. Germline-derived CDR1 and CDR2 are SNHLY and FYNNEI. The V end was cut by 8 bases, the J end by 4 bases, with 11 bases between. This CDR3 is 13 amino acids long.

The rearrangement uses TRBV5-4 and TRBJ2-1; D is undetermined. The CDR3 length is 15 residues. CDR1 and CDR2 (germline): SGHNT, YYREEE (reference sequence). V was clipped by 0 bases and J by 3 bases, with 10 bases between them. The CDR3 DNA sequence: TGTGCCAGCAGCTTGGAATCTGGCGGCTACAATGAGCAGTTCTTC. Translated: CASSLESGGYNEQFF.

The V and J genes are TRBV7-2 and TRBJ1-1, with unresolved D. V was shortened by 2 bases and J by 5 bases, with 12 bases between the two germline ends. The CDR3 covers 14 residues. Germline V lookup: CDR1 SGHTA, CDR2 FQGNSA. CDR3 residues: CASSLTPTTTEAFF. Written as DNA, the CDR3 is TGTGCCAGCAGCTTAACCCCCACCACAACTGAAGCTTTCTTT.

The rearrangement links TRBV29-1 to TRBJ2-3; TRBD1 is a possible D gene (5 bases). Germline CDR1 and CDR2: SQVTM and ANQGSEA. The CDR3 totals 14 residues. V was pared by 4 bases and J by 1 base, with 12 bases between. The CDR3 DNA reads TGCAGCGTTGGGATCAGGGCGCGCACAGATACGCAGTATTTT. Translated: CSVGIRARTDTQYF.